These 31 T cell receptor beta chains came from one sample sequenced in a study of blood T cell repertoires in COVID-19. Assay: immunoSEQ multiplex PCR; the TCRdb copy retains only in-frame clones and omits some. The data hold about 260,000 clones, with about 85% observed a single time. Specimen: PBMCs or T cells enriched from blood (not recorded which). The receptors here all came from a woman between 50 and 59 years old who had recovered from COVID-19.

This chain uses TRBV29-1 with TRBJ1-2; 9 nucleotides align to TRBD1. The CDR3 has 12 amino acids. V lost 6 bases, J lost 9 bases, and 8 bases stayed unmatched. CDR1 SQVTM and CDR2 ANQGSEA come from the germline V gene. Here the CDR3 DNA reads TGCAGCGTCGGAACAGGGGGCTTAAGCTACACCTTC. Amino acid sequence: CSVGTGGLSYTF.

The rearrangement joins TRBV2 to TRBJ1-1; TRBD1 matches at 8 bases. Per germline, CDR1 SNHLY and CDR2 FYNNEI. The CDR3 contains 14 residues. The V gene end was trimmed by 6 bases and the J gene end by 3 bases; junction bases not matched to a gene: 6. The CDR3 DNA is TGTGCCAGCAGCCCTGGACAGGGATACACTGAAGCTTTCTTT. Amino acid sequence: CASSPGQGYTEAFF.

This chain links TRBV9 with TRBJ1-6, with a weak D call TRBD1 (6 bases). This CDR3 contains 15 residues. Trimming removed 3 bases at V and 6 bases at J, with 13 bases between. CDR1 and CDR2 (germline): SGDLS, YYNGEE. The CDR3, as DNA: TGTGCCAGCAGCGCCCGGAGGACAGCTAATTCACCCCTCCACTTT. Protein sequence: CASSARRTANSPLHF.

V and J are TRBV5-1 and TRBJ2-2, with D uncertain. Trimming pared 0 bases from V and 0 bases from J, leaving 3 bases between. Germline CDR1 reads SGHRS; CDR2 reads YFSETQ. The CDR3 is made up of 14 amino acids. CDR3 in amino acids: CASSLAANTGELFF. The CDR3 DNA is TGCGCCAGCAGCTTGGCTGCGAACACCGGGGAGCTGTTTTTT. The entire variable domain, with the rest obtained from reference TRBV5-1 and TRBJ2-2, is as follows: KAGVTQTPRYLIKTRGQQVTLSCSPISGHRSVSWYQQTPGQGLQFLFEYFSETQRNKGNFPGRFSGRQFSNSRSEMNVSTLELGDSALYLCASSLAANTGELFFGEGSRLTVL.

The chain links TRBV3-1 (or the pseudogene TRBV3-2) to TRBJ1-6, with D perhaps matching TRBD1 (5 bases). Trimming pared 3 bases from V and 7 bases from J, leaving 10 bases between. CDR1 LGHDT and CDR2 YNNKEL come from the germline V gene (reference sequence). This CDR3 has 14 amino acids. The CDR3 nucleotides are TGTGCCAGCAGCCAGGTACAGGTCAATTCACCCCTCCACTTT. Protein: CASSQVQVNSPLHF.

V gene TRBV11-2 combines with J gene TRBJ1-4; the D is unclear. The CDR3 totals 14 residues. Trimming stripped 5 bases from V and 10 bases from J, with 17 bases between. CDR1 SGHAT and CDR2 FQNNGV come from the germline V gene. CDR3 in amino acids: CASSLREAAGKLFF. CDR3 DNA: TGTGCCAGCAGCCTCCGAGAGGCTGCGGGAAAACTGTTTTTT.

The V and J genes are TRBV3-1 (or the pseudogene TRBV3-2) and TRBJ2-1; 11 bases match TRBD2. The CDR3 has 15 residues. Unmatched junction bases numbered 3, after V lost 5 bases and J lost 3 bases. Germline loops: CDR1 LGHDT, CDR2 YNNKEL (reference sequence). The CDR3 nucleotides read TGTGCCAGCAGCGAGACTAGCGGGATCTACAATGAGCAGTTCTTC. Translated, it gives CASSETSGIYNEQFF.

The V and J genes are TRBV19 and TRBJ1-1; D not resolved. Trimming removed 3 bases at V and 6 bases at J, with 14 bases between. The CDR3 has 14 residues. CDR1 LNHDA and CDR2 SQIVND come from the germline V gene (reference sequence). The CDR3 reads CASSMGRQSAEAFF. DNA for the CDR3: TGTGCCAGTAGTATGGGTCGGCAGAGCGCTGAAGCTTTCTTT.

The chain carries TRBV25-1 and TRBJ1-1; D possibly corresponds to TRBD1 (6 bases). CDR1 and CDR2 (germline): MGHDK, SYGVNS. Trimming stripped 3 bases from V and 2 bases from J, with 13 bases between. There are 15 residues in the CDR3. The CDR3 nucleotides are TGTGCCAGCAGTGACCACGGACAGCCTAACACTGAAGCTTTCTTT. This codes for CASSDHGQPNTEAFF.

The rearrangement uses TRBV2 and TRBJ2-1; maybe TRBD2 (5 bases). V was trimmed by 7 bases and J by 9 bases, leaving 10 bases between them. Per germline, CDR1 SNHLY and CDR2 FYNNEI. There are 11 residues in the CDR3. The CDR3 reads CASTSFSEQFF. In DNA form, the CDR3 reads TGTGCCAGCACTAGCTTTTCTGAGCAGTTCTTC.

V usage is TRBV5-1 and J usage is TRBJ1-1, with a possible D match to TRBD1 (6 bases). Per the germline V gene, CDR1 is SGHRS and CDR2 is YFSETQ. The V end was cut by 4 bases, the J end by 9 bases, with 19 bases between. CDR3 size: 14 residues. The CDR3 bases are TGCGCCAGCAGCCTGGGGGGCAGCACCCCCCAAGCTTTCTTT. Its translation is CASSLGGSTPQAFF.

Points on this clone: Since a much larger clone is just one base distant, this may be a read error. J is TRBJ2-1 and V is TRBV27, with D tentatively TRBD1 (6 bases). This CDR3 is 16 amino acids long. Germline CDR1 reads MNHEY; CDR2 reads SMNVEV (reference sequence). CDR3 DNA sequence: TGTGCCGGCAGAAACCCACAGGGAAAGGCGTACAATGAGCAGTTCTTC. Its translation: CAGRNPQGKAYNEQFF.

The chain recombines TRBV24-1 with TRBJ2-3; 10 bases align to TRBD2. The trim removed 2 bases at V and 9 bases at J, leaving 13 bases unmatched. Germline loops: CDR1 KGHDR, CDR2 SFDVKD. The CDR3 is 17 amino acids. CDR3 protein: CATSDSGTSDRLWTQYF. CDR3 DNA: TGTGCCACCAGTGATTCCGGGACTAGCGACCGTTTGTGGACGCAGTATTTT.

The gene calls are TRBV7-9 and TRBJ1-4; 11 nucleotides align to TRBD1. J gave up 1 base and V 5 bases, and 6 bases lay outside the gene matches. CDR1 and CDR2 (germline): SEHNR, FQNEAQ (reference sequence). This CDR3 comprises 17 residues. The CDR3 is CASSHGDRGETNEKLFF. CDR3 bases: TGTGCCAGCAGCCACGGGGACAGGGGGGAAACTAATGAAAAACTGTTTTTT.

This clone showed up just a few times. This chain joins TRBV29-1 and TRBJ1-3; TRBD1 agrees at 8 bases. With 4 bases clipped from V and 8 bases from J, the junction kept 7 bases outside the gene matches. The CDR3 has 13 residues. Germline-derived CDR1 and CDR2 are SQVTM and ANQGSEA. The CDR3 bases are TGCAGCGTTGCGGGACAGGATCTAGACACCATATATTTT. It codes for CSVAGQDLDTIYF.

The chain recombines TRBV5-4 with TRBJ2-7, with 7 bases aligning to TRBD1. The CDR3 runs 14 residues. Trimming at V came to 4 bases and at J to 2 bases, leaving 6 bases not matched to a gene. CDR1 and CDR2 (germline): SGHNT, YYREEE (reference sequence). Here the CDR3 reads CASSPWDRAYEQYF. The CDR3 DNA reads TGTGCCAGCAGCCCCTGGGACAGAGCCTACGAGCAGTACTTC.

The rearrangement links TRBV7-2 to TRBJ2-2, with D possibly being TRBD1 (6 bases). Germline CDR1 reads SGHTA; CDR2 reads FQGNSA. The length of the CDR3 is 15 residues. The germline V and J ends were trimmed by 2 bases and 4 bases, with 11 bases remaining between them. CDR3 residues: CASSLTGTRTGELFF. CDR3 bases: TGTGCCAGCAGCTTAACCGGGACACGCACCGGGGAGCTGTTTTTT. Using reference TRBV7-2 and TRBJ2-2 for the parts outside the CDR3, the full variable domain is GAGVSQSPSNKVTEKGKDVELRCDPISGHTALYWYRQSLGQGLEFLIYFQGNSAPDKSGLPSDRFSAERTGGSVSTLTIQRTQQEDSAVYLCASSLTGTRTGELFFGEGSRLTVL.

The rearrangement links TRBV6-1 to TRBJ1-2; the match to TRBD1 covers 8 bases. This CDR3 has 17 residues. With 0 bases clipped from V and 4 bases from J, the junction kept 10 bases outside the gene matches. Germline V gives CDR1 MNHNS, CDR2 SASEGT. The CDR3 here is CASSEAPGQGSIYGYTF. The DNA for the CDR3 is TGTGCCAGCAGTGAAGCCCCAGGACAGGGATCGATCTATGGCTACACCTTC.

This chain links TRBV7-2 with TRBJ1-3; no definite D call. Trimming took 1 base from V and 0 from J, leaving 7 bases between them. This CDR3 comprises 15 residues. CDR1 SGHTA and CDR2 FQGNSA come from the germline V gene. Here the CDR3 reads CASSLVIGSGNTIYF. CDR3 nucleotides: TGTGCCAGCAGCTTAGTTATCGGCTCTGGAAACACCATATATTTT.

The V gene is TRBV30, the J gene TRBJ1-1; D gene unclear. Germline V gene lookup returns CDR1 GTSNPN and CDR2 SVGIG (reference sequence). This CDR3 is 12 amino acids long. V was shortened by 2 bases and J by 1 base, with 5 bases between the two germline ends. In nucleotides, the CDR3 is TGTGCCTGGAGTATCTCGAACACTGAAGCTTTCTTT. Its protein is CAWSISNTEAFF.

The rearrangement uses TRBV19 and TRBJ1-1, with TRBD1 as a possible D gene (5 bases). Trimming cost V 5 bases and J 6 bases, with 13 bases left between them. This CDR3 has 13 amino acids. Germline CDR1 LNHDA, CDR2 SQIVND (reference sequence). In DNA form, the CDR3 reads TGTGCCAGTAGTGCAGGGTGGGTCGCTGAAGCTTTCTTT. This encodes CASSAGWVAEAFF.

The rearrangement links TRBV10-3 to TRBJ1-2, with 7 bases fitting TRBD1. The V gene end was trimmed by 6 bases and the J gene end by 0 bases; junction bases not matched to a gene: 7. The CDR3 sequence is 15 residues long. Germline CDR1 and CDR2: ENHRY and SYGVKD. CDR3 protein: CAISMTGTPNYGYTF. The CDR3, as DNA: TGTGCCATCAGCATGACAGGGACGCCTAACTATGGCTACACCTTC.

V gene TRBV28 combines with J gene TRBJ2-7, with a possible D match to TRBD2 (6 bases). CDR3 size: 16 residues. Germline V gene lookup returns CDR1 MDHEN and CDR2 SYDVKM. The ends were cut back, 5 bases at V and 3 bases at J, with 20 bases in the middle. The DNA for the CDR3 is TGTGCCAGCAGTCCCCAAAGTGTAGGAGGGAGCTACGAGCAGTACTTC. This sequence encodes CASSPQSVGGSYEQYF.

Remarks on this clone: The junction shows a germline mismatch at one end, possibly a read error. The chain employs TRBV7-7 and TRBJ2-5; 9 nucleotides agree with TRBD2. The CDR3 runs 16 residues. The germline CDR1 and CDR2 sequences are SSHAT and FNYEAQ (reference sequence). CDR3 loop: CASSSRISGREETQYF. The CDR3 DNA reads as TGTGCTAGCAGCTCTCGGATTAGCGGGAGAGAAGAGACCCAGTACTTC.

This chain uses TRBV28 with TRBJ1-2, with unresolved D. Germline values: CDR1 MDHEN, CDR2 SYDVKM. Trimming left V 6 bases short and J 3 bases short, with 8 bases between. This CDR3 is 12 amino acids long. CDR3 sequence: CASRPQDYGYTF. CDR3 sequence (DNA): TGTGCCAGCAGACCCCAGGACTATGGCTACACCTTC.

This clone was observed a single time. This chain joins TRBV24-1 and TRBJ1-2; D gene ambiguous. The CDR3 is 13 amino acids. Between the trimmed V and J ends, which lost 3 bases and 2 bases, there was a span of 6 bases. The germline V gene has CDR1 KGHDR and CDR2 SFDVKD. CDR3 region: CATSDAGNYGYTF. CDR3 coding DNA: TGTGCCACCAGTGATGCCGGGAACTATGGCTACACCTTC.

The chain's CDR3 is CASSPIAGAKNIQYF. The CDR3, as DNA: TGTGCCAGCAGCCCAATAGCGGGAGCCAAAAACATTCAGTACTTC. The chain recombines TRBV14 with TRBJ2-4, with 7 bases fitting TRBD2. CDR1 SGHDN and CDR2 FVKESK come from the germline V gene. The J segment lost 0 bases and the V segment lost 4 bases, leaving 3 bases of the junction unmatched. The CDR3 spans 15 residues.

The DNA for the CDR3 is TGTGCCAGCAGCGAAGGAGGCGCGGGAGGGGCTTACAATGAGCAGTTCTTC. It specifies CASSEGGAGGAYNEQFF. This chain connects TRBV9 to TRBJ2-1, with 9 bases lining up with TRBD2. With V trimmed by 3 bases and J by 4 bases, 11 bases remained unmatched. This CDR3 has 17 residues. From germline, CDR1 is SGDLS and CDR2 YYNGEE.

The CDR3 DNA reads TGTGCCAGCAGTTTCTCTGGGGCGGCGCCCCAGCATTTT. This sequence encodes CASSFSGAAPQHF. This chain connects TRBV12-3 or TRBV12-4 to TRBJ1-5, with D maybe TRBD1 (5 bases). Trimming left V 3 bases short and J 9 bases short, with 12 bases between. The CDR3 runs to 13 residues.

The J gene is TRBJ2-3, the V gene TRBV7-3, with TRBD1 identical over 7 bases. V lost 4 bases and J lost 4; bases outside the gene matches: 11. CDR1 and CDR2 (germline): SGHTA, FQGTGA. This CDR3 region has 16 residues. CDR3 protein: CASSSYTGVDSDTQYF. CDR3 DNA sequence: TGTGCCAGCAGCTCGTATACAGGGGTAGATTCAGATACGCAGTATTTT.

This chain joins TRBV19 and TRBJ2-1; 15 bases are shared with TRBD2. Germline V gives CDR1 LNHDA, CDR2 SQIVND (reference sequence). CDR3 length: 17 amino acids. V lost 5 bases and J lost 3; bases outside the gene matches: 5. The DNA of the CDR3 is TGTGCCAGTAGTTGGACTAGCGGGAGGGCCAACTACAATGAGCAGTTCTTC. Translation: CASSWTSGRANYNEQFF.